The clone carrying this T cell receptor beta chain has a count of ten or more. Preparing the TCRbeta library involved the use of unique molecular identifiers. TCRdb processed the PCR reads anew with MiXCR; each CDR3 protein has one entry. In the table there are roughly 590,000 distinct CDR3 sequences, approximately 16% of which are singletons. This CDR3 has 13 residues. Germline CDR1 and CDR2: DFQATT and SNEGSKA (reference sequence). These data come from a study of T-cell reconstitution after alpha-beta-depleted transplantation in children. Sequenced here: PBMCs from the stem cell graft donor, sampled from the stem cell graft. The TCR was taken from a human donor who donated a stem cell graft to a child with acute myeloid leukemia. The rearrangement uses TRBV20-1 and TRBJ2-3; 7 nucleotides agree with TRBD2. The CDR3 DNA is TGCAGCCTCCGGGGAGGGAGGGGAGATACGCAGTATTTT. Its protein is CSLRGGRGDTQYF.